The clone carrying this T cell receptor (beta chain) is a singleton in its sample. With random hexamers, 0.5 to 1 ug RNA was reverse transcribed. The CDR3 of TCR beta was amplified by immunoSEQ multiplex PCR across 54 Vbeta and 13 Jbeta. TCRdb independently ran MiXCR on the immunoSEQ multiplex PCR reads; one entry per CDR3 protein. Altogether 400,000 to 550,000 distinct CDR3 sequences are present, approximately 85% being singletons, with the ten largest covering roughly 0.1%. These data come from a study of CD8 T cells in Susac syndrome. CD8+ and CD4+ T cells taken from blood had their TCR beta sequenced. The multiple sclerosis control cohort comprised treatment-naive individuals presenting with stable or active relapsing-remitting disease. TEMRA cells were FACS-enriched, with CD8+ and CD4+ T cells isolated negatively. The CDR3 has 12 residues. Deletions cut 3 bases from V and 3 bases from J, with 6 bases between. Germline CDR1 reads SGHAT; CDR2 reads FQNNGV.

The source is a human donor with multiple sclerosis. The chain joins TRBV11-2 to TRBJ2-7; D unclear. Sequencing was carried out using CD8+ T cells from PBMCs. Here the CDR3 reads CASSFLLYEQYF. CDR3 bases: TGTGCCAGCAGCTTCCTGCTCTACGAGCAGTACTTC.